The sequence of this TCR beta chain was determined in a study of post-analysis software for immune sequencing data. Study conclusions and caveats: TRBV5-6, TRBV5-1 and TRBV20-1 belonged to a set of roughly 5 TRBV segments that were more frequent in patients than controls.

Losses at the gene ends were 3 bases for V and 6 bases for J; bases not matched to a gene: 10. CDR1 is SQVTM, CDR2 ANQGSEA, per germline. This CDR3 contains 15 residues. Libraries were made from TCR beta cDNA, and they carried unique molecular identifiers. TCRdb re-derived calls from the PCR reads in MiXCR, one entry per CDR3 protein. The table records some 890,000 distinct CDR3 sequences, 53% of them present only once. As concerns this clonotype: The antigen is undetermined.

The receptor was derived from a girl aged 10 to 17 with multiple sclerosis. The chain recombines TRBV29-1 with TRBJ2-3, with 9 bases fitting TRBD1. The sample taken for sequencing was blood. CDR3 sequence reads: CSVDSRQGVFDTQYF. Written as DNA, the CDR3 is TGCAGCGTTGATTCCCGACAGGGGGTTTTCGATACGCAGTATTTT.